This T cell receptor (beta chain) is from a study of T cells in Graves' hyperthyroidism and ophthalmopathy. Any patient presenting with uncontrolled infection, other autoimmune disease, pregnancy or lactation was left out. The TCR beta CDR3 regions underwent amplification using RNA transcripts as the source. A set of HTBI primers served as the primers for a first-round RT-PCR of the TCR CDR3. MiXCR, run by TCRdb on the multiplex PCR reads, gives a single entry per CDR3 protein. The table has about 740,000 distinct CDR3 sequences, 13% to 15% seen once. This clonotype was counted a single time. The sequenced sample consisted of blood. This TCR came from a woman aged 18-29 years with Graves' hyperthyroidism.

The chain's CDR3 is CASSSLQGVAYEQFF. The CDR3 bases are TGTGCCAGCAGTTCATTACAGGGGGTTGCCTACGAGCAGTTCTTC. V and J are TRBV27 and TRBJ2-7, with 8 bases aligning to TRBD1. The last part of the DNA fits TRBJ2-1 better; the J call may be wrong. Per the germline V gene, CDR1 is MNHEY and CDR2 is SMNVEV (reference sequence). This CDR3 has 15 residues.